The following is a T cell receptor (beta chain) sequence with its context. The table came from immunoSEQ multiplex PCR; TCRdb's copy has only in-frame clones and leaves some out. The sample lists under 250,000 clones, 84% occurring once. These data are taken from a study of blood T cell repertoires in COVID-19. About the study: From T cells, B-cell-depleted T cells, or PBMCs came the material, which was cDNA or gDNA.

V was pared by 2 bases and J by 6 bases, with 11 bases between. The CDR3 loop spans 14 amino acids. CDR1 is SGHRS and CDR2 is YFSETQ in the germline V gene. The rearrangement uses TRBV5-1 and TRBJ2-2; perhaps TRBD1 as D (6 bases). This receptor was taken from a woman aged 50 to 65 with active or convalescent COVID-19. The sequenced sample was peripheral blood. This CDR3 reads CASSFQGISGELFF. CDR3 DNA sequence: TGCGCCAGCAGCTTTCAGGGGATTTCCGGGGAGCTGTTTTTT.